The next 14 T cell receptor beta chains were all read from a single sample in a study of blood T cell repertoires in COVID-19. Some clones are missing from TCRdb's copy, which holds only in-frame ones; the method was immunoSEQ multiplex PCR. The sample records some 100,000 clones, 70% to 90% being singletons. Sequenced: peripheral blood. These receptors were obtained from a man between 50 and 59 years old with active or convalescent COVID-19.

This clone came up a few times. The rearrangement uses TRBV30 and TRBJ2-7; TRBD1 agrees at 7 bases. Germline-derived CDR1 and CDR2 are GTSNPN and SVGIG (reference sequence). This CDR3 has 14 residues. V shed 4 bases, J shed 9 bases, and the junction held 15 bases outside the gene matches. The CDR3 DNA follows: TGTGCCTGGATGGCCATCGACAGGGTGCGAAGGCAGTACTTC. It translates to CAWMAIDRVRRQYF.

The chain employs TRBV3-1 (or the pseudogene TRBV3-2) and TRBJ1-6; a weak D match, TRBD1 (6 bases). V shed 1 base and J shed 5 bases, with 12 bases lying between them. The CDR3 is 16 amino acids. Germline V gene sequence: CDR1 LGHDT, CDR2 YNNKEL (reference sequence). The DNA of the CDR3 is TGTGCCAGCAGCCAAGGGGGGGGACAAAATAATTCACCCCTCCACTTT. Amino acids: CASSQGGGQNNSPLHF.

This clone has only one observation. This chain connects TRBV6-5 to TRBJ1-1; D is perhaps TRBD1 (5 bases). In germline, CDR1 is MNHEY, CDR2 SVGAGI. This CDR3 comprises 16 residues. Trimming removed 0 bases at V and 0 bases at J, with 11 bases between. The CDR3 reads CASSYSMGGMNTEAFF. The CDR3 bases are TGTGCCAGCAGTTACTCGATGGGGGGAATGAACACTGAAGCTTTCTTT.

The chain links TRBV28 to TRBJ1-5, with D possibly TRBD1 on 6 matching bases. This CDR3 spans 14 amino acids. CDR1 is MDHEN and CDR2 is SYDVKM in the germline V gene. V was clipped by 6 bases and J by 4 bases, with 13 bases between them. Here the CDR3 DNA reads TGTGCCAGCAGACAGGGTTCTCGTAATCAGCCCCAGCATTTT. It specifies CASRQGSRNQPQHF. Based on the CDR3 plus reference TRBV28 and TRBJ1-5, the full variable domain is DVKVTQSSRYLVKRTGEKVFLECVQDMDHENMFWYRQDPGLGLRLIYFSYDVKMKEKGDIPEGYSVSREKKERFSLILESASTNQTSMYLCASRQGSRNQPQHFGDGTRLSIL.

CDR3 region: CASSQGQLHSPLHF. The CDR3, as DNA: TGTGCCAGCAGCCAGGGACAGTTACATTCACCCCTCCACTTT. This chain joins TRBV3-1 (or the pseudogene TRBV3-2) and TRBJ1-6, with TRBD1 matching 7 bases. V lost 3 bases, J lost 8 bases, and 4 bases stayed unmatched. CDR3 length: 14 amino acids. The germline CDR1 and CDR2 sequences are LGHDT and YNNKEL (reference sequence).

In its sample, this clone was seen once. This chain joins TRBV19 and TRBJ1-5; D possibly corresponds to TRBD1 (5 bases). V dropped 0 bases and J dropped 9 bases, with 9 bases sitting between them. This CDR3 contains 13 residues. Germline V gene data show CDR1 as LNHDA and CDR2 as SQIVND (reference sequence). The CDR3 DNA follows: TGTGCCAGTAGTATAGATCCACAGGTGCCCCAGCATTTT. Its translation: CASSIDPQVPQHF.

V usage is TRBV4-1 and J usage is TRBJ2-1, with TRBD2 matching over 7 bases. J was trimmed by 4 bases and V by 0 bases; bases with no gene match: 6. There are 16 residues in the CDR3. Germline values: CDR1 MGHRA, CDR2 YSYEKL. The chain's CDR3 is CASSQDRRGLYNEQFF. CDR3 nucleotides: TGCGCCAGCAGCCAAGATCGGCGGGGACTATACAATGAGCAGTTCTTC.

This clone came up a few times. The chain carries TRBV9 and TRBJ2-2; 8 bases are shared with TRBD2. V lost 4 bases and J lost 3; bases outside the gene matches: 8. Germline loops: CDR1 SGDLS, CDR2 YYNGEE. This CDR3 is 16 amino acids long. The CDR3 coding sequence is TGTGCCAGCAGCTCACGGACTAGCAGCTACACCGGGGAGCTGTTTTTT. It is translated as CASSSRTSSYTGELFF.

V usage is TRBV5-1 and J usage is TRBJ1-2; 10 bases match TRBD1. V lost 7 bases and J lost 4; bases outside the gene matches: 16. This CDR3 is 17 amino acids long. Germline V gene lookup returns CDR1 SGHRS and CDR2 YFSETQ. The CDR3 here is CASRLTFGTGAGYGYTF. Written as DNA, the CDR3 is TGCGCCAGCCGATTGACCTTTGGGACAGGGGCGGGCTATGGCTACACCTTC.

V usage is TRBV12-3 or TRBV12-4 and J usage is TRBJ1-2; no firm D call. The CDR3 is made up of 12 amino acids. V shed 8 bases and J shed 3 bases, with 10 bases lying between them. In DNA, the CDR3 is TGTGCCAGCGACTCCGGTGACTATGGCTACACCTTC. Translating it yields CASDSGDYGYTF.

V gene TRBV5-5 combines with J gene TRBJ2-4, with D unresolved. Germline CDR1 is SGHKS and CDR2 is YYEKEE (reference sequence). Trimming took off 0 bases at V and 0 bases at J, with 10 bases between the two ends. This CDR3 region has 16 residues. The CDR3: CASSLELSLAKNIQYF. CDR3 in DNA: TGTGCCAGCAGCTTGGAGCTGTCACTAGCCAAAAACATTCAGTACTTC.

The V and J genes are TRBV6-5 and TRBJ1-2; D not certain. This CDR3 is built from 14 residues. V was shortened by 9 bases and J by 2 bases, with 16 bases between the two germline ends. Germline CDR1 is MNHEY and CDR2 is SVGAGI. CDR3 in amino acids: CASGRRSPNYGYTF. For the CDR3, the DNA is TGTGCCAGTGGGCGTCGAAGTCCCAACTATGGCTACACCTTC.

This clone was picked up a small number of times. The rearrangement uses TRBV6-5 and TRBJ1-5; 7 bases line up with TRBD1. Germline V CDR1 and CDR2: MNHEY, SVGAGI. V gave up 6 bases and J gave up 5 bases; unmatched junction bases: 4. The CDR3 consists of 13 residues. This CDR3 reads CASRRDSYQPQHF. The CDR3 coding sequence is TGTGCCAGCAGACGGGACAGCTATCAGCCCCAGCATTTT.

This clone was counted once. The CDR3 DNA sequence: TGTGCCAGTAGTATGCCCGGGAGGGCCCTCGACGAGCAGTACTTC. Translating it yields CASSMPGRALDEQYF. The chain uses TRBV19 and TRBJ2-7, with 8 bases aligning to TRBD2. Trimming at V came to 3 bases and at J to 5 bases, leaving 9 bases not matched to a gene. The germline gives CDR1 LNHDA, CDR2 SQIVND (reference sequence). The CDR3 has 15 amino acids.